A single sample is the source of the 15 T cell receptor beta chains below, sequenced in a study of regulatory T cells in long-lasting Graves disease. As to time point: persistent/refractory GD, antithyroid drugs over 5 years with positive TRAb. Following extraction of RNA from PBMCs, that RNA was used to make the TCR library. Arm-PCR of CDR3 regions and iRepertoire HTBI primers were the basis on which TCR beta libraries were built. TCRdb reanalysed the multiplex PCR reads using MiXCR and keeps one entry per CDR3 protein. The table includes about 310,000 distinct CDR3 sequences, 22% detected once. Source: peripheral blood mononuclear cells (PBMCs), taken when the disease was refractory, from a patient treated with antithyroid drugs. The receptors stem from a female donor with Graves disease.

This clonotype was observed a few times. The CDR3 spells CAWSVGLIYEQYF. The CDR3 coding sequence is TGTGCCTGGAGTGTGGGGCTGATCTACGAGCAGTACTTC. V and J are TRBV30 and TRBJ2-7; TRBD1 is a possible D gene (5 bases). V lost 0 bases, J lost 3 bases, and 9 bases lay in between. The CDR3 extends over 13 amino acids. The germline gives CDR1 GTSNPN, CDR2 SVGIG (reference sequence).

This rearrangement joins TRBV20-1 to TRBJ2-5; D not resolved. This CDR3 is 12 amino acids long. The V gene's germline CDR1 is DFQATT and CDR2 SNEGSKA (reference sequence). V was shortened by 2 bases and J by 1 base, with 5 bases between the two germline ends. Here the CDR3 reads CSARLAQETQYF. The DNA for the CDR3 is TGCAGTGCTAGATTAGCCCAAGAGACCCAGTACTTC.

V and J are TRBV14 and TRBJ2-1; tentatively, D is TRBD2 (6 bases). There are 15 residues in the CDR3. Germline V CDR1 and CDR2: SGHDN, FVKESK. Trimming removed 5 bases at V and 7 bases at J, with 18 bases between. The CDR3, as DNA: TGTGCCAGCAGCTCCAGGGAGGCGAGGGGTAATGAGCAGTTCTTC. Amino acid sequence: CASSSREARGNEQFF.

In its sample, this clonotype was seen many times. The chain links TRBV19 to TRBJ1-2, with D possibly TRBD1 on 6 matching bases. This CDR3 has 15 residues. Trimming took off 4 bases at V and 4 bases at J, with 16 bases between the two ends. CDR1 is LNHDA and CDR2 is SQIVND in the germline V gene (reference sequence). The CDR3 region has the DNA TGTGCCAGTAGTAGGAAGGACAGTCTTACCTATGGCTACACCTTC. Protein product: CASSRKDSLTYGYTF.

This clonotype was counted many times. The chain couples TRBV6-1 to TRBJ2-7; 8 positions match TRBD2. This CDR3 has 17 residues. The germline gives CDR1 MNHNS, CDR2 SASEGT. The trim removed 3 bases at V and 1 base at J, leaving 11 bases unmatched. The CDR3 nucleotides are TGTGCCAGCAGTGACCGTGGGGCTAGCGGGTCTTCCTACGAGCAGTACTTC. Translating it yields CASSDRGASGSSYEQYF.

This clonotype came up a few times. Here the CDR3 DNA reads TGTGCCATCAGTGATCCCCTCCAGGGACGCGAGCAGTACTTC. Translated: CAISDPLQGREQYF. The chain employs TRBV10-3 and TRBJ2-7; the D gene could be TRBD1 or TRBD2 (5 bases each). Germline V gene data show CDR1 as ENHRY and CDR2 as SYGVKD. Trimming pared 3 bases from V and 6 bases from J, leaving 15 bases between. The CDR3 loop spans 14 amino acids.

In DNA, the CDR3 is TGTGCCAGCAAACCGGGACAGATCTACGAGCAGTACTTC. This gives the protein CASKPGQIYEQYF. This rearrangement joins TRBV6-2 or TRBV6-3 to TRBJ2-7, with 7 bases lining up with TRBD1. Germline assignment: CDR1 MNHEY and CDR2 SVGEGT. This CDR3 is 13 amino acids long. With 7 bases clipped from V and 3 bases from J, the junction kept 6 bases outside the gene matches.

At least ten counts were recorded for this clonotype. The genes are TRBV7-2 and TRBJ2-7; D is possibly TRBD2 (5 bases). The germline V gene encodes CDR1 SGHTA and CDR2 FQGNSA. Trimming removed 3 bases at V and 2 bases at J, with 8 bases between. The CDR3 length is 13 residues. CDR3 in DNA: TGTGCCAGCAGCTTGGCAGCGGCCTACGAGCAGTACTTC. Protein: CASSLAAAYEQYF. The full variable domain, its missing parts supplied by reference TRBV7-2 and TRBJ2-7, is GAGVSQSPSNKVTEKGKDVELRCDPISGHTALYWYRQSLGQGLEFLIYFQGNSAPDKSGLPSDRFSAERTGGSVSTLTIQRTQQEDSAVYLCASSLAAAYEQYFGPGTRLTVT.

This sequence joins TRBV29-1 and TRBJ2-7; D remains ambiguous. CDR1 SQVTM and CDR2 ANQGSEA come from the germline V gene. V lost 6 bases to trimming and J lost 0 bases, with 12 bases between them. The CDR3 sequence is 13 residues long. CDR3: CSVRVDSSYEQYF. In nucleotides, the CDR3 is TGCAGCGTGCGAGTGGATAGCTCCTACGAGCAGTACTTC.

The rearrangement links TRBV20-1 to TRBJ2-7; the match to TRBD2 covers 10 bases. Per germline, CDR1 DFQATT and CDR2 SNEGSKA (reference sequence). The length of the CDR3 is 13 residues. Germline trimming cut 6 bases from V and 5 bases from J; bases unmatched to any gene: 7. Here the CDR3 DNA reads TGCAGTGCAGAGCGGGAGGGCCTCAACGAGCAGTACTTC. This gives the protein CSAEREGLNEQYF.

A few counts support this clonotype. The chain combines TRBV7-3 with TRBJ2-7; D gene ambiguous. This CDR3 has 13 amino acids. Germline values: CDR1 SGHTA, CDR2 FQGTGA. The V gene lost 3 bases and the J gene lost 3 bases, with 9 bases spanning the gap. CDR3 region: CASSLWASYEQYF. The CDR3 region has the DNA TGTGCCAGCAGCTTGTGGGCCAGCTACGAGCAGTACTTC.

V gene TRBV9 combines with J gene TRBJ2-7; 10 nucleotides agree with TRBD2. Germline CDR1 and CDR2: SGDLS and YYNGEE. The length of the CDR3 is 17 residues. V gave up 1 base and J gave up 5 bases; unmatched junction bases: 12. The CDR3 is CASSVRFSSGSIHEQYF. CDR3 nucleotides: TGTGCCAGCAGCGTACGATTCTCTAGCGGGAGTATCCACGAGCAGTACTTC.

This clonotype has just a few counts. For the CDR3, the DNA is TGTGCCAGTAGTAGGCCCGACAGGGAGATTCAGCCCCAGCATTTT. As protein: CASSRPDREIQPQHF. V usage is TRBV19 and J usage is TRBJ1-5; 7 bases align to TRBD1. There are 15 residues in the CDR3. Germline values: CDR1 LNHDA, CDR2 SQIVND (reference sequence). V was pared by 4 bases and J by 6 bases, with 9 bases of the junction left unmatched.

This clonotype was seen at least ten times. The chain carries TRBV6-5 and TRBJ2-6; D remains ambiguous. The V end lost 1 base, the J end lost 0 bases, and 1 base lay between the germline ends. The CDR3 totals 14 residues. Per the germline V gene, CDR1 is MNHEY and CDR2 is SVGAGI. CDR3 DNA: TGTGCCAGCAGTTACTACTCTGGGGCCAACGTCCTGACTTTC. The encoded protein is CASSYYSGANVLTF.

At least ten counts were recorded for this clonotype. This chain uses TRBV19 with TRBJ1-1, with unresolved D. Looked up from germline, CDR1 is LNHDA and CDR2 is SQIVND (reference sequence). This CDR3 contains 12 residues. Trimming removed 8 bases at V and 2 bases at J, with 9 bases between. The CDR3 region has the DNA TGTGCCAGTGGACCCCGAAACACTGAAGCTTTCTTT. It codes for CASGPRNTEAFF.